The source of this TCR beta chain is a study of cytomegalovirus exposure and HLA in healthy donors. General study findings and limits: As a later analysis revealed, the rate of TCR association differed by HLA locus, with DRB1 most and HLA-C fewest. TCR beta sequences reportedly predicted the HLA-A and HLA-B alleles of most subjects accurately. Researchers counted 150 to 200 TCR beta chains as cytomegalovirus-associated.

Worth noting for this clone: Its target is unknown.

Healthy individuals who donated bone marrow served as the donors. The PCR ran on 60 Vbeta and 13 Jbeta primers. Using immunoSEQ multiplex PCR, the repertoire was profiled, and TCRdb retains in-frame clones only, with some absent. The repertoire includes about 140,000 clones, roughly 80% of them detected once, and 1.6% sits in the top ten. Looked up from germline, CDR1 is MNHNY and CDR2 is SVGAGI (reference sequence). The CDR3 is 13 residues long. Trimming pared 11 bases from V and 4 bases from J, leaving 17 bases between. The sample comprised PBMCs. The sequence came from a female donor in good health and CMV-seronegative. The V and J genes are TRBV6-6 and TRBJ1-2; perhaps TRBD1 as D (5 bases). The CDR3 loop is CAGQAGQGYGYTF. The CDR3 coding sequence is TGTGCCGGGCAGGCGGGGCAGGGCTATGGCTACACCTTC.